The 19 T cell receptor beta chains listed next were all sequenced from one sample in a study of blood T cells in healthy people across ages (dated by TCRdb to the mid-2010s). Library prep was done by 5' RACE. The instrument given in TCRdb is Illumina HiSeq 2500. A second about 7 to 11 cycle PCR used a sample-barcoded 5' primer and a J-beta primer mix. TCRdb reprocessed the public reads (quality trimming at Q25 with fastp, clone calling with MiXCR) and kept in-frame beta chains. Entries are consolidated by CDR3 protein sequence, retaining the most common genes and DNA. This sample has some 900,000 distinct CDR3 sequences in its table, and more than 25% of those were observed once. The top ten clones comprise 17% of the sample. The sample comprised blood. The receptors were sampled from a woman over 75 in good health.

The J gene is TRBJ1-1, the V gene TRBV6-5; D remains unclear. The CDR3 totals 14 residues. CDR1 and CDR2 from the germline V gene are MNHEY and SVGAGI. The ends were cut back, 6 bases at V and 4 bases at J, with 15 bases in the middle. This CDR3 is CASSSVRAGTEAFF. CDR3 nucleotides: TGTGCCAGCAGCTCTGTTCGGGCTGGCACTGAAGCTTTCTTT.

V is TRBV12-3 or TRBV12-4 and J is TRBJ2-3; TRBD2 matches at 9 bases. Trimming at V came to 5 bases and at J to 11 bases, leaving 8 bases not matched to a gene. The CDR3 sequence is 13 residues long. For the CDR3, the DNA is TGTGCCAGCAGTCCGCGGGGGGGCGAGGAGCAGTATTTT. This translates into CASSPRGGEEQYF.

In this sample, this clonotype turned up a few times. The chain carries TRBV7-2 and TRBJ1-2; 8 bases are a match to TRBD1. Trimming took 6 bases from V and 4 from J; bases not matched to a gene: 10. From germline, CDR1 is SGHTA and CDR2 FQGNSA. This CDR3 has 15 residues. CDR3 DNA: TGTGCCAGCAGTAGTCACGACAGGGGAGTCTATGGCTACACCTTC. The encoded protein is CASSSHDRGVYGYTF.

This clonotype was recorded at least ten times. The chain is built from TRBV7-9 and TRBJ1-2, with D perhaps TRBD1 (5 bases). Germline V CDR1 and CDR2: SEHNR, FQNEAQ (reference sequence). V dropped 4 bases and J dropped 4 bases, with 16 bases sitting between them. This CDR3 contains 15 residues. CDR3 residues: CASSSNGGESYGYTF. CDR3 DNA sequence: TGTGCCAGCAGCTCTAATGGGGGTGAGAGCTATGGCTACACCTTC.

This clonotype was counted between two and nine times. The chain carries TRBV12-3 or TRBV12-4 and TRBJ1-3; D gene ambiguous. The CDR3 sequence is 19 residues long. Trimming shortened V by 0 bases and J by 3 bases, and 21 bases separated the two germline ends. CDR3 sequence: CASSLAYPRDIRFGNTIYF. DNA for the CDR3: TGTGCCAGCAGTTTAGCGTACCCGCGGGATATAAGGTTTGGAAACACCATATATTTT.

As concerns this clonotype: A much larger clone sits a single nucleotide away, making a read error possible. V gene TRBV20-1 combines with J gene TRBJ2-7; 7 nucleotides agree with TRBD1. CDR3 length equals 14 residues. Germline V gene sequence: CDR1 DFQATT, CDR2 SNEGSKA (reference sequence). The junction had 9 bases not matched to a gene; V was cut back by 7 bases and J by 0 bases. The CDR3 here is CSVIRDSSSYEQYF. As DNA, the CDR3 is TGCAGTGTCATCCGGGACAGCAGCTCCTACGAGCAGTACTTC.

This clonotype was counted at least ten times. This sequence joins TRBV9 and TRBJ2-1; 11 bases map to TRBD2. The V and J ends lost 4 bases and 7 bases, in that order; junction bases with no gene match: 7. CDR3 length equals 15 residues. CDR1 and CDR2 (germline): SGDLS, YYNGEE. CDR3 nucleotide sequence: TGTGCCAGCAGCTTTAGCGGGGGGGCCAGTAATGAGCAGTTCTTC. This encodes CASSFSGGASNEQFF. Full variable domain (rest looked up from reference TRBV9 and TRBJ2-1): DSGVTQTPKHLITATGQRVTLRCSPRSGDLSVYWYQQSLDQGLQFLIQYYNGEERAKGNILERFSAQQFPDLHSELNLSSLELGDSALYFCASSFSGGASNEQFFGPGTRLTVL.

This clonotype was seen many times. This chain joins TRBV4-3 and TRBJ2-1; D possibly corresponds to TRBD1 (6 bases). Deletions cut 3 bases from V and 5 bases from J, with 17 bases between. Germline values: CDR1 LGHNA, CDR2 YSLEER. The CDR3 extends over 16 amino acids. The CDR3 protein is CASSHLLGGLNNEQFF. For the CDR3, the DNA is TGCGCCAGCAGCCATCTCCTAGGGGGTTTGAACAATGAGCAGTTCTTC.

This chain joins TRBV7-2 and TRBJ2-4; D might be TRBD2 (6 bases). The J call may be in error: the DNA end matches TRBJ2-7 better. This CDR3 has 17 amino acids. The germline V gene encodes CDR1 SGHTA and CDR2 FQGNSA. CDR3 coding DNA: TGTGCCAGCCCATGGAAGGGCCTTGGAGGGAGTAGCTACGAGCAGTACTTC. It translates to CASPWKGLGGSSYEQYF.

On this clonotype: One end of the junction fails to match germline, which may point to a read error. J is TRBJ2-5 and V is TRBV7-9; D is undetermined. This CDR3 is 13 amino acids long. Germline V CDR1 and CDR2: SEHNR, FQNEAQ (reference sequence). The CDR3 DNA sequence: TGCGCCAGCAGCTTGATCTCCCAAGAGACCCAGTACTTC. It encodes CASSLISQETQYF.

This clonotype was observed at least ten times. The J gene is TRBJ2-1, the V gene TRBV18; weak D call: TRBD1 (6 bases). This CDR3 is 14 amino acids long. The V end lost 6 bases, the J end lost 4 bases, and 13 bases lay between the germline ends. The germline CDR1 and CDR2 sequences are KGHSH and LQKENI. The CDR3 DNA reads TGTGCCAGCTCCCCCCCAGGGGTATACAATGAGCAGTTCTTC. Translating gives CASSPPGVYNEQFF.

On this clonotype itself: Possible read error: a much larger clone is one base away. The chain uses TRBV11-2 and TRBJ2-7; unclear D gene. The J call may be incorrect, as the DNA end agrees better with TRBJ2-5. The CDR3 consists of 12 residues. Germline lookup yields CDR1 SGHAT and CDR2 FQNNGV. The CDR3 spells CAGSPELGTQYF. Here the CDR3 DNA reads TGTGCCGGCAGCCCAGAACTGGGGACCCAGTACTTC.

This clonotype was counted ten times or more. The chain employs TRBV9 and TRBJ2-1, with TRBD2 as a possible D gene (6 bases). CDR3 size: 16 residues. In germline, CDR1 is SGDLS, CDR2 YYNGEE. Deletions cut 0 bases from V and 2 bases from J, with 12 bases between. The CDR3 nucleotides are TGTGCCAGCAGCGTAGCTGGGGGGTATGCCTACAATGAGCAGTTCTTC. Residues: CASSVAGGYAYNEQFF.

This clonotype has more than one count but fewer than ten. This sequence may be a read error, since a much larger clone differs from it by one base. The chain links TRBV20-1 to TRBJ2-7; 9 bases map to TRBD2. The germline gives CDR1 DFQATT, CDR2 SNEGSKA (reference sequence). V shed 5 bases and J 7 bases; nucleotides not matched to a gene: 12. The CDR3 is 14 amino acids. CDR3 coding DNA: TGCAGTGCTCCGGGAGGACTAGCGTCGGATGAGCAGTACTTC. It specifies CSAPGGLASDEQYF.

The CDR3 bases are TGTGCCAGCAGAACCCCGACAGGGACCACTGAAGCTTTCTTT. Translation: CASRTPTGTTEAFF. This chain uses TRBV12-3 or TRBV12-4 with TRBJ1-1; TRBD1 agrees at 7 bases. The CDR3 contains 14 residues. Losses at the gene ends were 6 bases for V and 4 bases for J; bases not matched to a gene: 8.

This clonotype was observed a few times. The chain employs TRBV5-1 and TRBJ1-1, with no clear D. Deletions cut 0 bases from V and 4 bases from J, with 10 bases between. There are 14 residues in the CDR3. The germline CDR1 and CDR2 sequences are SGHRS and YFSETQ. The CDR3 DNA is TGCGCCAGCAGCTTGGATCAGGCAGGCACTGAAGCTTTCTTT. Protein product: CASSLDQAGTEAFF.

This clonotype was seen at least ten times. This chain links TRBV20-1 with TRBJ2-5; D might be TRBD2 (6 bases). CDR3 size: 14 residues. The germline gives CDR1 DFQATT, CDR2 SNEGSKA (reference sequence). The V and J ends lost 3 bases and 5 bases respectively, with 16 bases between them. The CDR3 reads CSASSIGGDETQYF. As DNA, the CDR3 is TGCAGTGCTAGTAGTATTGGAGGGGATGAGACCCAGTACTTC.

This clonotype showed up just a few times. The rearrangement uses TRBV3-1 and TRBJ2-3, with D tentatively TRBD1 or TRBD2 (5 bases each). CDR1 and CDR2 from the germline V gene are LGHDT and YNNKEL (reference sequence). V lost 3 bases and J lost 0, with 16 bases in between. The CDR3 covers 17 residues. The DNA of the CDR3 is TGTGCCAGCAGCCAGAGCCGGGGCCGCACTAGCACAGATACGCAGTATTTT. Translated: CASSQSRGRTSTDTQYF.

A note on this clonotype: Sequence at one end of the junction differs from germline and may be a read error. Here the CDR3 DNA reads TGCAATGCTAGAACCCTCGGGCAGCTGATAAACTATGGCTACACCTTC. Protein: CNARTLGQLINYGYTF. The V and J genes are TRBV20-1 and TRBJ1-2, with D hard to call. Germline V lookup: CDR1 DFQATT, CDR2 SNEGSKA (reference sequence). The CDR3 length is 16 residues.